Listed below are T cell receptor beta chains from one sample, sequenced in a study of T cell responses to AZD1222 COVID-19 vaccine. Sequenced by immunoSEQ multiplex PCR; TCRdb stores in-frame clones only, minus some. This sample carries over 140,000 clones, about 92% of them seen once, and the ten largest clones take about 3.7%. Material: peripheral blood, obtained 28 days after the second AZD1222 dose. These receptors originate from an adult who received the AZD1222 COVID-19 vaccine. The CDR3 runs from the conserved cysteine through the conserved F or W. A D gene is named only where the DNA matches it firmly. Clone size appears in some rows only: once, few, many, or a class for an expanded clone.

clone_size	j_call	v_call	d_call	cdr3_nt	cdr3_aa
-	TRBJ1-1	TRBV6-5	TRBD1	TGTGCCAGCACCGTAGACAGGGGAGGCGCTGAAGCTTTCTTT	CASTVDRGGAEAFF
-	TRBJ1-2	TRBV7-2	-	TGTGCCAGCAGTTTAGGACTTCTAGAAGCCTACACCTTC	CASSLGLLEAYTF
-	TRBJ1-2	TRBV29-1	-	TGCAGCGCCATAGCCGGGGCCGGATTTAGCTACACCTTC	CSAIAGAGFSYTF
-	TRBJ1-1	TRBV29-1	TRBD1	TGCAGCGTTCTGGGACAGACTGAAGCTTTCTTT	CSVLGQTEAFF
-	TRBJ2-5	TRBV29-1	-	TGCAGCGTTGTTGAAAGCGGAAGGAGGCAAGGGACCCAGTACTTC	CSVVESGRRQGTQYF
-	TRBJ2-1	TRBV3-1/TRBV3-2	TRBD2	TGTGCCAGCAGCTACCAATACCACGGGAGCGGGAGGGCCGGGGAGCAGTTCTTC	CASSYQYHGSGRAGEQFF
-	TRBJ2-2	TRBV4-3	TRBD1	TGCGCCAGCAGCCAATCGACAGGGTGGACCGGGGAGCTGTTTTTT	CASSQSTGWTGELFF
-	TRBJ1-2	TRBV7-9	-	TGTGCCAGCAGCCCCACCAGGAACATCTATGGCTACACCTTC	CASSPTRNIYGYTF
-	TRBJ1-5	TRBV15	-	TGTGCCACCAGCCCTCACCGTCTGGGGAGCAATCAGCCCCAGCATTTT	CATSPHRLGSNQPQHF
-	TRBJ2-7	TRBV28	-	TGTGCCAGCACCCCGGACAGACCACTATACGAGCAGTACTTC	CASTPDRPLYEQYF
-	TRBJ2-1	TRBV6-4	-	TGTGCCAGCAGTGTTCAGAGCTCCTACAATGAGCAGTTCTTC	CASSVQSSYNEQFF
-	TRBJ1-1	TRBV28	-	TGTGCCAGCAGTTTTGCGCAGAACACTGAAGCTTTCTTT	CASSFAQNTEAFF
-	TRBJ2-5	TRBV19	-	TGTGCCAGTAGTATCCCAGGACAGCAAGAGACCCAGTACTTC	CASSIPGQQETQYF
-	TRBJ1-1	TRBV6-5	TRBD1	TGTGCCAGCAGCAATCAGGGGGCGACTGAAGCTTTCTTT	CASSNQGATEAFF
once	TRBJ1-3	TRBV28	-	TGTGCCAGCAGTTTATTAGGGCCCGGAAACACCATATATTTT	CASSLLGPGNTIYF
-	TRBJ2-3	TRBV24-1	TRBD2	TGTGCCACCAGTGTTGCGGGAGGCATAGATACGCAGTATTTT	CATSVAGGIDTQYF
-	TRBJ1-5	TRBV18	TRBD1	TGTGCCAGCTCACCGGACAGGGACAATCAGCCCCAGCATTTT	CASSPDRDNQPQHF
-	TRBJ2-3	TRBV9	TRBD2	TGTGCCAGCAGCGTAGTAAGCGGGGGAGATACGCAGTATTTT	CASSVVSGGDTQYF
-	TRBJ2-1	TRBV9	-	TGTGCCAGCAGTGGCGATGAGCAGTTCTTC	CASSGDEQFF
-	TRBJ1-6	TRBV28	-	TGTGCCAGCAGTTCCGGTAATTCACCCCTCCACTTT	CASSSGNSPLHF
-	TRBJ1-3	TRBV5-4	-	TGTGCCAGCAGCTTGCAGGGGTCTGGAAACACCATATATTTT	CASSLQGSGNTIYF
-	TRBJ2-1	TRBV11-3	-	TGTGCCAGCAGCTCTGGAGGGAGCTCCTACAATGAGCAGTTCTTC	CASSSGGSSYNEQFF
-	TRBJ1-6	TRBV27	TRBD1	TGTGCCAGCAGTCGACAGGGTGTTGAGAATTCACCCCTCCACTTT	CASSRQGVENSPLHF
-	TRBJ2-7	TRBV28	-	TGTGCCAGCAGTTTACGTGGCTCCTACGAGCAGTACTTC	CASSLRGSYEQYF
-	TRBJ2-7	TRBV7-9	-	TGTGCCAGCAGCCCGTACCCCGACTACGAGCAGTACTTC	CASSPYPDYEQYF
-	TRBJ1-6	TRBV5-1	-	TGCGCCAGCAGCTTGGCCTCCTATAATTCACCCCTCCACTTT	CASSLASYNSPLHF
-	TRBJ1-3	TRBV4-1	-	TGCGCCAGCAGCCAATGGCCAGGGAACTCTGGAAACACCATATATTTT	CASSQWPGNSGNTIYF
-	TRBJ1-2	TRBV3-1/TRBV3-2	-	TGTGCCAGCAGCCAAGAATCACAGGGCGTCTATGGCTACACCTTC	CASSQESQGVYGYTF
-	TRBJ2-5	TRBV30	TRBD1	TGTGCCTGGAGTAGGGACAGGGTACAAGAGACCCAGTACTTC	CAWSRDRVQETQYF
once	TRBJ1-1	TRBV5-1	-	TGCGCCAGCAGCGTCCGGTTAGGACAGAACACTGAAGCTTTCTTT	CASSVRLGQNTEAFF
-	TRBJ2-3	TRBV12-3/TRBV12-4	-	TGTGCCACCCGGTCTAGCGGCACAGATACGCAGTATTTT	CATRSSGTDTQYF
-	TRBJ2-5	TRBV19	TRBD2	TGTGCCAGTAGTACCTTAGCGGGAGGAAAGGGGGAGACCCAGTACTTC	CASSTLAGGKGETQYF
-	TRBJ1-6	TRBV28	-	TGTGCCAGCACCATGATGGGCTATAATTCACCCCTCCACTTT	CASTMMGYNSPLHF
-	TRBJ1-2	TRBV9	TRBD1	TGTGCCAGCAGCGCCCAGACAGGGGTTGGCTACACCTTC	CASSAQTGVGYTF
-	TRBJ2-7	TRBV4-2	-	TGTGCCAGCAGCCAAGGTGGGGCGCGAGGATACGAGCAGTACTTC	CASSQGGARGYEQYF
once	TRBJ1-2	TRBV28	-	TGTGCCAGCACCATGAACAGGGTGGGTGGCTACACCTTC	CASTMNRVGGYTF
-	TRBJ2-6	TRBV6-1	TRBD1	TGTGCCAGCAGTGCCAGGACAGGGGCGTATTCTGGGGCCAACGTCCTGACTTTC	CASSARTGAYSGANVLTF
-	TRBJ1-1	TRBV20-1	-	TGCAGTGCTAGTTTGACACCGAACACTGAAGCTTTCTTT	CSASLTPNTEAFF
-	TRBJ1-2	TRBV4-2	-	TGTGCCAGCAGCCAAGATAAAACATATGGTGGAGGCTACACCTTC	CASSQDKTYGGGYTF
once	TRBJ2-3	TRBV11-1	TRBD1	TGTGCCAGCAGCCTCGGGACAGGGCTCACAGATACGCAGTATTTT	CASSLGTGLTDTQYF
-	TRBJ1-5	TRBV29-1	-	TGCAGCGTCTCCGGTGGGTTCAATCAGCCCCAGCATTTT	CSVSGGFNQPQHF
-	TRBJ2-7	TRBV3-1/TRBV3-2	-	TGTGCCAGCAGCCAAGAGGGAACAGGGTACGAGCAGTACTTC	CASSQEGTGYEQYF
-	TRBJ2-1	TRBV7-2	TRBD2	TGTGCCAGCAGCCTCCGGACTAGCGGGAGGTACAATGAGCAGTTCTTC	CASSLRTSGRYNEQFF
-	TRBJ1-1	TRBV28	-	TGTGCCAGCAGTCTTAGGGGGGCAGGGAACACTGAAGCTTTCTTT	CASSLRGAGNTEAFF
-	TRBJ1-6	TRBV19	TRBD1	TGTGCCAGTAGTGCAGGGGGTGATAATTCACCCCTCCACTTT	CASSAGGDNSPLHF
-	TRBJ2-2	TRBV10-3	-	TGTGCCATCAGTGGACAGACGAACACCGGGGAGCTGTTTTTT	CAISGQTNTGELFF
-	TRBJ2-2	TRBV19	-	TGTGCCAGTAGTAAACCTATCTACTTAGAAAACACCGGGGAGCTGTTTTTT	CASSKPIYLENTGELFF
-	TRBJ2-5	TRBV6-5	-	TGTGCCAGCAGTTACTCGGGCCAGAGGACCCAAGAGACCCAGTACTTC	CASSYSGQRTQETQYF
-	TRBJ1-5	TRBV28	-	TGTGCCAGCAGTTTCTTGGGGAAGAGGAACAATCAGCCCCAGCATTTT	CASSFLGKRNNQPQHF
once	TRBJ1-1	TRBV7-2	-	TGTGCCAGCCTGGTATTGGATGGGCTGAACACTGAAGCTTTCTTT	CASLVLDGLNTEAFF
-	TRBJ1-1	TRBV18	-	TGTGCCAGCTCACCGCACGAGAACACTGAAGCTTTCTTT	CASSPHENTEAFF
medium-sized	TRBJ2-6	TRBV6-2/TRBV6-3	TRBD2	TGTGCCAGCAGTTACTCGGTCGGCGGGAGGGCCTCAGGGGCCAACGTCCTGACTTTC	CASSYSVGGRASGANVLTF
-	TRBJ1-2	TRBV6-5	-	TGTGCCAGCAGTTCCGGGGTTGAATCCTATGGCTACACCTTC	CASSSGVESYGYTF
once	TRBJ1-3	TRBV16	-	TGTGCCAGCAGCCATGGGTCCACCGCTTTTTTT	CASSHGSTAFF
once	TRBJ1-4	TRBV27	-	TGTGCCAGCAGGGGACTTTCTAATGAAAAACTGTTTTTT	CASRGLSNEKLFF
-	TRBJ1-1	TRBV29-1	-	TGCAGCGCTGGGGTCAAGAGCATGAACACTGAAGCTTTCTTT	CSAGVKSMNTEAFF
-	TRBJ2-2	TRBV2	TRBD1	TGTGCCGGAAGGGACAGGGTTCGGTCCGGGGAGCTGTTTTTT	CAGRDRVRSGELFF